Each of the 31 T cell receptor beta chains below was sequenced from the same sample in a study of T cell responses to AZD1222 COVID-19 vaccine. The table came from immunoSEQ multiplex PCR; TCRdb's copy has only in-frame clones and leaves some out. Among fewer than 120,000 clones, about nine tenths were seen once, and the ten largest hold 2.5%. The input for sequencing was peripheral blood, taken 28 days after the second AZD1222 dose. The source of these receptors is an adult who received the AZD1222 COVID-19 vaccine.

The chain combines TRBV9 with TRBJ1-2; TRBD1 agrees at 10 bases. The length of the CDR3 is 14 residues. Germline V gives CDR1 SGDLS, CDR2 YYNGEE. The ends lost 0 bases at V and 8 bases at J; junction bases unmatched: 4. CDR3 in DNA: TGTGCCAGCAGCGTAGGACAGGGGGCGGTCGGCTACACCTTC. Protein product: CASSVGQGAVGYTF.

The V call is TRBV3-1 (or the pseudogene TRBV3-2), the J call TRBJ2-5; the D gene is possibly TRBD2 (5 bases). CDR3 length: 13 residues. V was clipped by 0 bases and J by 10 bases, with 12 bases between them. CDR1 is LGHDT and CDR2 is YNNKEL in the germline V gene (reference sequence). CDR3: CASSQDGGGFQYF. Here the CDR3 DNA reads TGTGCCAGCAGCCAAGATGGAGGAGGCTTCCAGTACTTC.

This chain links TRBV5-1 with TRBJ1-3; D remains unclear. Germline V gene data show CDR1 as SGHRS and CDR2 as YFSETQ. The CDR3 has 14 amino acids. The V gene lost 4 bases and the J gene lost 1 base, with 9 bases spanning the gap. The CDR3 is CASSPPGSGNTIYF. The CDR3 nucleotides are TGCGCCAGCAGCCCTCCGGGGTCTGGAAACACCATATATTTT. The whole variable domain, filled in from reference TRBV5-1 and TRBJ1-3, reads KAGVTQTPRYLIKTRGQQVTLSCSPISGHRSVSWYQQTPGQGLQFLFEYFSETQRNKGNFPGRFSGRQFSNSRSEMNVSTLELGDSALYLCASSPPGSGNTIYFGEGSWLTVV.

CDR3 loop: CASSLNGGDNTGELFF. CDR3 bases: TGTGCCAGCAGCTTAAACGGCGGGGATAACACCGGGGAGCTGTTTTTT. The rearrangement links TRBV7-2 to TRBJ2-2; tentative D call: TRBD2 (6 bases). The CDR3 spans 16 residues. V shed 2 bases and J shed 2 bases, with 12 bases lying between them. Germline CDR1 reads SGHTA; CDR2 reads FQGNSA.

The genes are TRBV5-6 and TRBJ2-3; D unresolved. This CDR3 is 15 amino acids long. From germline, CDR1 is SGHDT and CDR2 YYEEEE. V was shortened by 5 bases and J by 1 base, with 14 bases between the two germline ends. The CDR3 loop reads CASRERWSGTDTQYF. In nucleotides, the CDR3 is TGTGCCAGCAGGGAGAGGTGGTCGGGCACAGATACGCAGTATTTT.

The chain carries TRBV7-2 and TRBJ2-1, with D perhaps matching TRBD1 or TRBD2 (5 bases each). The CDR3 length is 14 residues. Germline V lookup: CDR1 SGHTA, CDR2 FQGNSA. V was cut by 1 base and J by 7 bases, with 11 bases left in between. CDR3 DNA sequence: TGTGCCAGCAGCTTAGAGTGGGACGAAAATGAGCAGTTCTTC. Translated: CASSLEWDENEQFF. The full variable domain, its missing parts supplied by reference TRBV7-2 and TRBJ2-1, is GAGVSQSPSNKVTEKGKDVELRCDPISGHTALYWYRQSLGQGLEFLIYFQGNSAPDKSGLPSDRFSAERTGGSVSTLTIQRTQQEDSAVYLCASSLEWDENEQFFGPGTRLTVL.

This chain links TRBV15 with TRBJ1-5; no reliable D call. Trimming pared 0 bases from V and 9 bases from J, leaving 18 bases between. The germline CDR1 and CDR2 sequences are LNHNV and YYDKDF (reference sequence). The length of the CDR3 is 16 residues. CDR3 amino acids: CATSRDLASLDRPQHF. CDR3 nucleotide sequence: TGTGCCACCAGCAGAGATCTGGCTAGTTTGGATCGGCCCCAGCATTTT.

This clone appeared once. The chain is built from TRBV7-8 and TRBJ2-7; TRBD1 might be the D (6 bases). Germline CDR1 SGHVS, CDR2 FQNEAQ. The CDR3 contains 16 residues. Trimming took 1 base from V and 2 from J, leaving 15 bases between them. In DNA, the CDR3 is TGTGCCAGCAGCTTAGACCCGGGACATGCCCCCTACGAGCAGTACTTC. This gives the protein CASSLDPGHAPYEQYF.

J is TRBJ2-7 and V is TRBV19; D may be TRBD1 (5 bases). The CDR3 extends over 14 amino acids. Per the germline V gene, CDR1 is LNHDA and CDR2 is SQIVND (reference sequence). The V and J ends lost 5 bases and 6 bases respectively, with 17 bases between them. CDR3 residues: CASSLGATTFEQYF. The CDR3 DNA follows: TGTGCCAGTAGTTTAGGGGCCACAACTTTCGAGCAGTACTTC.

CDR3 sequence reads: CASSYGTEYEQYF. The CDR3 nucleotides are TGTGCCAGCAGTTACGGGACAGAGTACGAGCAGTACTTC. This chain uses TRBV6-5 with TRBJ2-7, with TRBD1 matching 7 bases. This CDR3 spans 13 amino acids. V was clipped by 2 bases and J by 4 bases; unmatched bases: 2. Germline lookup yields CDR1 MNHEY and CDR2 SVGAGI.

V gene TRBV5-6 combines with J gene TRBJ2-3; D perhaps matches TRBD1 (5 bases). CDR3 size: 15 residues. The germline V and J ends were trimmed by 1 base and 0 bases, with 9 bases remaining between them. The V gene's germline CDR1 is SGHDT and CDR2 YYEEEE. CDR3 in DNA: TGTGCCAGCAGCTTGTCCAGGGCTAGCACAGATACGCAGTATTTT. Translated: CASSLSRASTDTQYF. Full variable domain (remainder filled in from reference TRBV5-6 and TRBJ2-3): DAGVTQSPTHLIKTRGQQVTLRCSPKSGHDTVSWYQQALGQGPQFIFQYYEEEERQRGNFPDRFSGHQFPNYSSELNVNALLLGDSALYLCASSLSRASTDTQYFGPGTRLTVL.

The chain recombines TRBV28 with TRBJ1-2, with D possibly matching TRBD1 (5 bases). The CDR3 covers 14 residues. Trimming removed 2 bases from V and 6 bases from J, with 13 bases in between. Germline V lookup: CDR1 MDHEN, CDR2 SYDVKM. The CDR3 region has the DNA TGTGCCAGCAGTTTACTGACAGAGATCCATGGCTACACCTTC. This codes for CASSLLTEIHGYTF.

V and J are TRBV5-1 and TRBJ2-7, with D maybe TRBD2 (6 bases). V was cut by 3 bases and J by 0 bases, with 13 bases left in between. The germline V gene encodes CDR1 SGHRS and CDR2 YFSETQ. The CDR3 length is 15 residues. The CDR3: CASSWGGLSSYEQYF. The CDR3 region has the DNA TGCGCCAGCAGCTGGGGCGGACTAAGCTCCTACGAGCAGTACTTC.

The chain has TRBV5-8 and TRBJ1-1; weak D call: TRBD1 (5 bases). The germline V gene has CDR1 SGHTS and CDR2 YDEGEE. This CDR3 has 12 residues. Between the trimmed V and J ends, which lost 4 bases and 8 bases, there was a span of 12 bases. CDR3 region: CASSGDWTEAFF. CDR3 DNA: TGTGCCAGCAGCGGGGACTGGACAGAAGCTTTCTTT.

The chain links TRBV2 to TRBJ1-4; no clear D gene. The CDR3 has 14 residues. Germline assignment: CDR1 SNHLY and CDR2 FYNNEI. V lost 4 bases and J lost 8, with 14 bases in between. The DNA for the CDR3 is TGTGCCAGCAGTGTGTCGCGCCTGGGGGAAAAACTGTTTTTT. It is translated as CASSVSRLGEKLFF.

The chain uses TRBV7-9 and TRBJ2-2; no reliable D call. The germline V gene has CDR1 SEHNR and CDR2 FQNEAQ (reference sequence). V lost 0 bases and J 8 bases, leaving 10 bases between the germline ends. The CDR3 extends over 14 amino acids. The CDR3 DNA is TGTGCCAGCAGCTTAGCATTGATCACGGGGGAGCTGTTTTTT. This gives the protein CASSLALITGELFF.

The genes are TRBV3-1 (or the pseudogene TRBV3-2) and TRBJ1-6; possibly TRBD1 for D (5 bases). The V end lost 4 bases, the J end lost 5 bases, and 15 bases lay between the germline ends. Per germline, CDR1 LGHDT and CDR2 YNNKEL (reference sequence). The CDR3 runs to 16 residues. CDR3 DNA sequence: TGTGCCAGCAGCCGAGGGGTGGTACGAAATAATTCACCCCTCCACTTT. Residues: CASSRGVVRNNSPLHF.

The chain has TRBV7-2 and TRBJ1-4; D is unresolved. This CDR3 is 16 amino acids long. Germline V gives CDR1 SGHTA, CDR2 FQGNSA. The V and J ends lost 1 base and 2 bases respectively, with 11 bases between them. In nucleotides, the CDR3 is TGTGCCAGCAGCTTAGGGATAGTGAGGACTAATGAAAAACTGTTTTTT. This sequence encodes CASSLGIVRTNEKLFF.

The chain uses TRBV11-2 and TRBJ2-7; a weak D match, TRBD1 (6 bases). Per the germline V gene, CDR1 is SGHAT and CDR2 is FQNNGV. The length of the CDR3 is 15 residues. Trimming removed 1 base at V and 2 bases at J, with 12 bases between. The CDR3 DNA follows: TGTGCCAGCAGCTTAGCCGGACAGCTAACCTACGAGCAGTACTTC. It is translated as CASSLAGQLTYEQYF.

This chain connects TRBV6-5 to TRBJ2-3; TRBD2 aligns across 12 bases. CDR1 and CDR2 (germline): MNHEY, SVGAGI. The V segment lost 6 bases and the J segment 3 bases; nucleotides outside the gene matches: 4. The CDR3 loop spans 15 amino acids. The CDR3 DNA sequence: TGTGCCAGCAGCTCTGGACTAGCGGGGACAGATACGCAGTATTTT. Protein product: CASSSGLAGTDTQYF.

CDR3 sequence (DNA): TGTGCCAGCAGCTATGGGACAGGAACCTACGAGCAGTACTTC. This sequence encodes CASSYGTGTYEQYF. This chain uses TRBV6-5 with TRBJ2-7; 8 bases are a match to TRBD1. Germline-derived CDR1 and CDR2 are MNHEY and SVGAGI. After removal of 6 bases from V and 2 bases from J, the junction contained 6 bases not matched to a gene. The CDR3 runs 14 residues.

V usage is TRBV6-7 and J usage is TRBJ2-1, with D uncertain. TRBV6-7 is filed as an ORF, its function uncertain. The CDR3 sequence is 13 residues long. V dropped 7 bases and J dropped 5 bases, with 12 bases sitting between them. CDR3 amino acids: CASTPRRNNEQFF. In nucleotides, the CDR3 is TGTGCCAGCACCCCCAGACGGAACAATGAGCAGTTCTTC.

The chain carries TRBV27 and TRBJ1-1; 8 bases agree with TRBD1. After removal of 4 bases from V and 0 bases from J, the junction contained 4 bases not matched to a gene. The germline CDR1 and CDR2 sequences are MNHEY and SMNVEV (reference sequence). The CDR3 contains 15 residues. The CDR3 loop is CASSSSQGVNTEAFF. Here the CDR3 DNA reads TGTGCCAGCAGTTCCTCACAGGGGGTGAACACTGAAGCTTTCTTT.

V and J are TRBV18 and TRBJ1-6; TRBD1 is a possible D gene (6 bases). V was cut by 3 bases and J by 10 bases, with 10 bases left in between. Germline CDR1 and CDR2: KGHSH and LQKENI. CDR3 size: 13 residues. CDR3 sequence: CASSPGASSPLHF. CDR3 coding DNA: TGTGCCAGCTCACCGGGGGCATCATCACCCCTCCACTTT.

V and J are TRBV29-1 and TRBJ2-2; D could derive from TRBD1 or TRBD2 (5 bases each). Germline CDR1 SQVTM, CDR2 ANQGSEA. The CDR3 consists of 15 residues. Trimming removed 4 bases from V and 0 bases from J, with 12 bases in between. CDR3 sequence: CSVAPGTANTGELFF. CDR3 DNA sequence: TGCAGCGTTGCCCCCGGGACGGCGAACACCGGGGAGCTGTTTTTT.

The chain combines TRBV6-5 with TRBJ1-1; D is unresolved. Germline V gives CDR1 MNHEY, CDR2 SVGAGI. The V gene lost 2 bases and the J gene lost 6 bases, with 7 bases spanning the gap. This CDR3 contains 12 residues. Written as DNA, the CDR3 is TGTGCCAGCAGTTACGCGTCCGCTGAAGCTTTCTTT. Translating it yields CASSYASAEAFF.

This chain joins TRBV7-9 and TRBJ2-7; D remains ambiguous. There are 16 residues in the CDR3. The germline CDR1 and CDR2 sequences are SEHNR and FQNEAQ (reference sequence). V shed 1 base and J shed 2 bases, with 15 bases lying between them. CDR3 coding DNA: TGTGCCAGCAGCTTAGAGTATACGGCAGCCCCCTACGAGCAGTACTTC. It specifies CASSLEYTAAPYEQYF. Drawing the rest from reference TRBV7-9 and TRBJ2-7, the complete variable domain is DTGVSQNPRHKITKRGQNVTFRCDPISEHNRLYWYRQTLGQGPEFLTYFQNEAQLEKSRLLSDRFSAERPKGSFSTLEIQRTEQGDSAMYLCASSLEYTAAPYEQYFGPGTRLTVT.

The J gene is TRBJ1-3, the V gene TRBV28; D not certain. The CDR3 sequence is 14 residues long. The germline gives CDR1 MDHEN, CDR2 SYDVKM. Trimming left V 6 bases short and J 0 bases short, with 9 bases between. The CDR3 spells CASSPWGSGNTIYF. Here the CDR3 DNA reads TGTGCCAGCAGCCCGTGGGGCTCTGGAAACACCATATATTTT. Supplemented by reference TRBV28 and TRBJ1-3, the full variable domain reads DVKVTQSSRYLVKRTGEKVFLECVQDMDHENMFWYRQDPGLGLRLIYFSYDVKMKEKGDIPEGYSVSREKKERFSLILESASTNQTSMYLCASSPWGSGNTIYFGEGSWLTVV.

V and J are TRBV6-4 and TRBJ2-2; D remains unclear. The V end lost 2 bases, the J end lost 1 base, and 5 bases lay between the germline ends. The CDR3 is 14 amino acids. Germline V gives CDR1 MRHNA, CDR2 SNTAGT. DNA of the CDR3: TGTGCCAGCAGTGACGGGCAGAACACCGGGGAGCTGTTTTTT. Translating it yields CASSDGQNTGELFF.

The CDR3 here is CASSPPGTGRYEQYF. Written as DNA, the CDR3 is TGTGCCAGCTCACCTCCAGGCACAGGCCGCTACGAGCAGTACTTC. The chain employs TRBV18 and TRBJ2-7; D might be TRBD1 (5 bases). The germline V gene has CDR1 KGHSH and CDR2 LQKENI. The CDR3 sequence is 15 residues long. Trimming took 3 bases from V and 3 from J, leaving 15 bases between them.

V and J are TRBV25-1 and TRBJ2-1; D is possibly TRBD1 (6 bases). Trimming removed 4 bases from V and 5 bases from J, with 9 bases in between. This CDR3 has 13 residues. The germline CDR1 and CDR2 sequences are MGHDK and SYGVNS. In nucleotides, the CDR3 is TGTGCCAGCAGTGGAGCAGGGGACAATGAGCAGTTCTTC. Amino acid sequence: CASSGAGDNEQFF.